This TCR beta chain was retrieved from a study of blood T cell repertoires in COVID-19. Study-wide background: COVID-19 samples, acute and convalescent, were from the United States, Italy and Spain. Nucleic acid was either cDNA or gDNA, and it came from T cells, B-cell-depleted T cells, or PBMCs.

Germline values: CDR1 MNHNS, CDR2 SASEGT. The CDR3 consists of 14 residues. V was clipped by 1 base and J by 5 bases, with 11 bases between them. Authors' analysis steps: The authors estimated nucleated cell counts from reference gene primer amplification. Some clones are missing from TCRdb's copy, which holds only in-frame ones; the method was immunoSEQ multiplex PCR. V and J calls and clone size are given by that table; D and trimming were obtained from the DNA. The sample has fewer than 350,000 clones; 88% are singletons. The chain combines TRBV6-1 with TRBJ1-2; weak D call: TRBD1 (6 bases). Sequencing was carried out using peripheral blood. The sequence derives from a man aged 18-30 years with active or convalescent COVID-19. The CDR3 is CASSEVRGRYGYTF. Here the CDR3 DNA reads TGTGCCAGCAGTGAAGTTAGGGGGAGATATGGCTACACCTTC.